Each of the 15 T cell receptor beta chains below was sequenced from the same sample in a study of CD8 T cells in ankylosing spondylitis. TCRdb called the 5' RACE reads again in MiXCR, with one record for every CDR3 protein. The sample holds about 200,000 distinct CDR3 sequences; around 13% are singletons and the top ten take 15% to 20%. The material sequenced was blood, either unsorted or a sorted T cell fraction (not recorded which). The source is a male donor with ankylosing spondylitis or in good health (not recorded which).

The chain recombines TRBV5-4 with TRBJ2-5, with no clear D. There are 13 residues in the CDR3. Germline V gene lookup returns CDR1 SGHNT and CDR2 YYREEE (reference sequence). The ends were cut back, 2 bases at V and 5 bases at J, with 10 bases in the middle. In DNA, the CDR3 is TGTGCCAGCAGCTTTGGACCCGGCGAGACCCAGTACTTC. Amino acids: CASSFGPGETQYF.

The V and J genes are TRBV5-6 and TRBJ2-1; 10 nucleotides align to TRBD1. The CDR3 has 16 amino acids. The junction had 4 bases not matched to a gene; V was cut back by 4 bases and J by 0 bases. Germline CDR1 reads SGHDT; CDR2 reads YYEEEE. The CDR3 nucleotides are TGTGCCAGCAGCGGGGGACAGGGGAACTCCTACAATGAGCAGTTCTTC. The encoded protein is CASSGGQGNSYNEQFF.

This chain links TRBV10-3 with TRBJ2-7; TRBD1 is a possible D gene (6 bases). In germline, CDR1 is ENHRY, CDR2 SYGVKD. V shed 6 bases and J shed 1 base, with 10 bases lying between them. The CDR3 runs to 13 residues. CDR3 coding DNA: TGTGCCATCAGCGGGGACAATTCCTACGAGCAGTACTTC. Protein sequence: CAISGDNSYEQYF.

CDR3 coding DNA: TGTGCCAGCAGTCCAATAGGGAGCTCCTACAATGAGCAGTTCTTC. Protein product: CASSPIGSSYNEQFF. V is TRBV27 and J is TRBJ2-1, with D tentatively TRBD2 (5 bases). Trimming removed 5 bases from V and 0 bases from J, with 11 bases in between. Germline V gene lookup returns CDR1 MNHEY and CDR2 SMNVEV (reference sequence). The CDR3 extends over 15 amino acids.

This clonotype showed up just a few times. The chain recombines TRBV5-1 with TRBJ2-3; D possibly corresponds to TRBD2 (5 bases). The CDR3 loop spans 15 amino acids. The V end lost 3 bases, the J end lost 0 bases, and 11 bases lay between the germline ends. CDR1 is SGHRS and CDR2 is YFSETQ in the germline V gene. The CDR3 DNA follows: TGCGCCAGCAGCTCGGACTTGACTAGCACAGATACGCAGTATTTT. Encoded protein: CASSSDLTSTDTQYF.

The V and J genes are TRBV2 and TRBJ2-1, with D unresolved. The germline V gene encodes CDR1 SNHLY and CDR2 FYNNEI. The CDR3 sequence is 15 residues long. V dropped 3 bases and J dropped 0 bases, with 9 bases sitting between them. CDR3 amino acids: CASSDRESSYNEQFF. DNA of the CDR3: TGTGCCAGCAGTGACCGTGAAAGCTCCTACAATGAGCAGTTCTTC.

This clonotype was detected only a few times. The rearrangement joins TRBV20-1 to TRBJ2-5; the D gene is possibly TRBD2 (7 bases). The CDR3 is 13 residues long. The germline V gene has CDR1 DFQATT and CDR2 SNEGSKA (reference sequence). Between the trimmed V and J ends, which lost 5 bases and 5 bases, there was a span of 15 bases. The CDR3 protein is CSAGGGGTETQYF. Here the CDR3 DNA reads TGCAGTGCTGGGGGGGGCGGTACGGAGACCCAGTACTTC.

The chain employs TRBV9 and TRBJ2-5; the D gene is possibly TRBD1 (5 bases). CDR3 length: 14 amino acids. V was pared by 3 bases and J by 1 base, with 10 bases between. Germline-derived CDR1 and CDR2 are SGDLS and YYNGEE. The CDR3 spells CASSGWTSQETQYF. The CDR3, as DNA: TGTGCCAGCAGCGGTTGGACATCCCAAGAGACCCAGTACTTC.

This clonotype was seen repeatedly, ten times or more. The chain has TRBV6-1 and TRBJ2-7; D is possibly TRBD2 (7 bases). The V gene lost 8 bases and the J gene lost 5 bases, with 22 bases spanning the gap. Germline-derived CDR1 and CDR2 are MNHNS and SASEGT. The CDR3 covers 15 residues. The CDR3 region is CASQPGEGEADEQYF. CDR3 bases: TGTGCCAGCCAGCCCGGGGAGGGGGAGGCGGACGAGCAGTACTTC.

This clonotype appeared a few times. The chain's CDR3 is CASIKIGGSYNEQFF. The CDR3 bases are TGTGCCAGCATTAAGATCGGCGGCTCCTACAATGAGCAGTTCTTC. V usage is TRBV7-9 and J usage is TRBJ2-1; unclear D gene. CDR1 is SEHNR, CDR2 FQNEAQ, per germline (reference sequence). The CDR3 covers 15 residues. Trimming shortened V by 7 bases and J by 0 bases, and 13 bases separated the two germline ends. Full variable domain (remainder filled in from reference TRBV7-9 and TRBJ2-1): DTGVSQNPRHKITKRGQNVTFRCDPISEHNRLYWYRQTLGQGPEFLTYFQNEAQLEKSRLLSDRFSAERPKGSFSTLEIQRTEQGDSAMYLCASIKIGGSYNEQFFGPGTRLTVL.

This clonotype appeared many times. The chain links TRBV6-1 to TRBJ1-3, with D uncertain. Trimming cost V 4 bases and J 0 bases, with 10 bases left between them. The CDR3 contains 15 residues. Germline-derived CDR1 and CDR2 are MNHNS and SASEGT. The CDR3 is CASSVIEGSGNTIYF. For the CDR3, the DNA is TGTGCCAGCAGTGTAATTGAGGGCTCTGGAAACACCATATATTTT.

This clonotype was recorded a few times. This rearrangement joins TRBV6-2 or TRBV6-3 to TRBJ2-7; D possibly corresponds to TRBD2 (5 bases). Trimming shortened V by 4 bases and J by 4 bases, and 11 bases separated the two germline ends. This CDR3 has 13 amino acids. The germline V gene encodes CDR1 MNHEY and CDR2 SVGEGT. The CDR3 region is CASSWTLTYEQYF. The CDR3 region has the DNA TGTGCCAGCAGTTGGACTTTGACTTACGAGCAGTACTTC.

The V call is TRBV4-2, the J call TRBJ2-5; 7 nucleotides match TRBD2. Looked up from germline, CDR1 is LGHNA and CDR2 is YNFKEQ. The CDR3 length is 15 residues. Trimming at V came to 3 bases and at J to 5 bases, leaving 9 bases not matched to a gene. The DNA of the CDR3 is TGTGCCAGCAGCCACTACGGGGAGGGAGGGGAGACCCAGTACTTC. This encodes CASSHYGEGGETQYF.

This chain uses TRBV29-1 with TRBJ2-7, with D possibly matching TRBD2 (7 bases). The CDR3 length is 13 residues. CDR1 and CDR2 (germline): SQVTM, ANQGSEA. The ends were cut back, 6 bases at V and 0 bases at J, with 12 bases in the middle. Here the CDR3 reads CSVGGGRSYEQYF. In DNA form, the CDR3 reads TGCAGCGTGGGGGGGGGCCGCTCCTACGAGCAGTACTTC.

This clonotype appeared many times. V usage is TRBV3-1 and J usage is TRBJ2-3; 9 positions agree with TRBD2. This CDR3 has 15 amino acids. The V segment lost 0 bases and the J segment 6 bases; nucleotides outside the gene matches: 4. CDR1 and CDR2 from the germline V gene are LGHDT and YNNKEL (reference sequence). CDR3 amino acids: CASSQDGLAGDTQYF. The CDR3 DNA reads TGTGCCAGCAGCCAAGATGGCCTAGCGGGGGATACGCAGTATTTT.